A selection of T cell receptor beta chains follows, all from one sample in a study of Ad26.COV2.S vaccination and SARS-CoV-2 variants. TCRdb's copy holds only in-frame clones and misses some; the assay was immunoSEQ multiplex PCR. The sample has hundreds of thousands of clones, roughly 90% seen once. Sequencing was performed on peripheral blood, taken in a trial of Ad26.COV2.S vaccine versus placebo. The receptor set was obtained from a person between 18 and 65 years old who received the Ad26.COV2.S COVID-19 vaccine or a placebo. The CDR3 runs from the conserved cysteine through the conserved F or W. D genes are given only for firm matches. Some rows have no size entry. The others give once, few or many, or a class for an expanded clone.

TRBV10-3	NA	TRBJ1-5	NA	TGTGCCAGCTCGACCTCAGGGTACAGCAATCAGCCCCAGCATTTT	CASSTSGYSNQPQHF
TRBV12-3/TRBV12-4	few	TRBJ1-2	NA	TGTGCCAGCAGCTCGACAGAGAACTATGGCTACACCTTC	CASSSTENYGYTF
TRBV11-3	NA	TRBJ2-1	NA	TGTGCCAGCAGCCGCGACAGCTCCTACAATGAGCAGTTCTTC	CASSRDSSYNEQFF
TRBV2	NA	TRBJ1-5	NA	TGTGCCAGCAGTGGGCAGGCAGGGGTCCTCTCACCCCAGCATTTT	CASSGQAGVLSPQHF
TRBV18	NA	TRBJ2-7	TRBD1	TGTGCCAGCTCAGGGACAGACTCCTACGAGCAGTACTTC	CASSGTDSYEQYF
TRBV7-2	NA	TRBJ2-2	NA	TGTGCCAGCAGCACATCCGGGACGTACACCGGGGAGCTGTTTTTT	CASSTSGTYTGELFF
TRBV6-5	NA	TRBJ1-5	NA	TGTGCCAGCCGTCGGGGGGGCAGCAATCAGCCCCAGCATTTT	CASRRGGSNQPQHF
TRBV5-1	NA	TRBJ2-2	TRBD2	TGCGCCAGCAGCCTGAGGGTAGCGGGAGGTCACGGGGAGCTGTTTTTT	CASSLRVAGGHGELFF
TRBV7-8	NA	TRBJ1-1	NA	TGTGCCAGCAGCCCACGAGCGGGTGAAGCTTTCTTT	CASSPRAGEAFF
TRBV6-5	NA	TRBJ2-2	TRBD2	TGTGCCAGCAGTTCCGACGCGGGAGGTACCGGGGAGCTGTTTTTT	CASSSDAGGTGELFF
TRBV10-3	NA	TRBJ1-5	TRBD1	TGTGCCATCAGCACAGGGGTTTCCAATCAGCCCCAGCATTTT	CAISTGVSNQPQHF
TRBV21-1	NA	TRBJ2-4	NA	TGTGCCAGCAGCAAAGTCAGGGTTAGACCGAAGCGCGGTTGGGTAAAAAACATTCAGTACTTC	CASSKVRVRPKRGWVKNIQYF
TRBV19	few	TRBJ2-7	NA	TGTGCCAGTAGTATCGGAAGAGGTATCTACGAGCAGTACTTC	CASSIGRGIYEQYF
TRBV5-1	NA	TRBJ1-4	TRBD1	TGCGCCAGCAGCTTGGAACAGGGGAGTAATGAAAAACTGTTTTTT	CASSLEQGSNEKLFF
TRBV6-2/TRBV6-3	NA	TRBJ1-2	NA	TGTGCCAGCAGTGGGGCAGGGTTGTATGGCTACACCTTC	CASSGAGLYGYTF
TRBV6-6	NA	TRBJ1-4	TRBD1	TGTGCCAGCAGGGGGCCGGGACAGGGGAAACTGTTTTTT	CASRGPGQGKLFF
TRBV3-1/TRBV3-2	NA	TRBJ1-5	TRBD1	TGTGCCAGCAGCCAAGGCCCCCAGGGGGGGAGCAATCAGCCCCAGCATTTT	CASSQGPQGGSNQPQHF
TRBV18	NA	TRBJ1-1	TRBD1	TGTGCCAGCTCATCGACTCAGCAGGGGGCCACTGAAGCTTTCTTT	CASSSTQQGATEAFF
TRBV19	NA	TRBJ2-2	NA	TGTGCCAGTAAGGCAGTAAATCCCGGGGAGCTGTTTTTT	CASKAVNPGELFF
TRBV5-6	NA	TRBJ2-7	TRBD2	TGTGCCAGCAGCCAGGAAGCGACTAGCGGGAGGTACTACGAGCAGTACTTC	CASSQEATSGRYYEQYF
TRBV5-1	once	TRBJ2-7	NA	TGCGCCAGCAGAGACCTACGGGGTCCCGCCGAGCAGTACTTC	CASRDLRGPAEQYF
TRBV27	NA	TRBJ1-2	TRBD1	TGTGCCAGCAGTTCCACAACAGGGGTGTCTCCCTATGGCTACACCTTC	CASSSTTGVSPYGYTF
TRBV12-3/TRBV12-4	NA	TRBJ2-3	TRBD1	TGTGCCAGCGGGACAGGGACAGATACGCAGTATTTT	CASGTGTDTQYF
TRBV27	once	TRBJ2-2	NA	TGTGCCAGCAGGCCCAGAGACACCGGGGAGCTGTTTTTT	CASRPRDTGELFF
TRBV21-1	NA	TRBJ1-2	NA	TGTGCCAGCTATGGGGGGAGGGCTCCGTACTATGGCTACACCTTC	CASYGGRAPYYGYTF
TRBV4-1	NA	TRBJ2-7	NA	TGCGCCAGCAGCCAAGATTTGGGGGAGGAGCAGTACTTC	CASSQDLGEEQYF
TRBV19	NA	TRBJ2-4	TRBD2	TGTGCCAGTAGTACCCGGACTAGCGGGGCCAAAAACATTCAGTACTTC	CASSTRTSGAKNIQYF
TRBV10-3	NA	TRBJ1-1	NA	TGTGCCACCACAAATACTAAGTTCGGCTCAGACACTGAAGCTTTCTTT	CATTNTKFGSDTEAFF
TRBV9	NA	TRBJ2-5	NA	TGTGCCAGCAGCGTAACGCCCCTACCCCAAGAGACCCAGTACTTC	CASSVTPLPQETQYF
TRBV5-1	NA	TRBJ2-3	TRBD1	TGCGCCAGCAGCTTGGGACAGGGGGGAACCAATACGCAGTATTTT	CASSLGQGGTNTQYF
TRBV19	NA	TRBJ1-5	NA	TGTGCCAGTAACAGGGCCAATCAGCCCCAGCATTTT	CASNRANQPQHF
TRBV7-3	NA	TRBJ2-3	TRBD1	TGTGCCAGCAGCAAGCAGGGGGCGGTGAGTACAGATACGCAGTATTTT	CASSKQGAVSTDTQYF
TRBV10-3	NA	TRBJ2-3	NA	TGTGCCATCAGTGAAATTTCTAGGACGCAGTATTTT	CAISEISRTQYF
TRBV19	NA	TRBJ2-2	TRBD1	TGTGCCAGTAGTATTCAGGGGGCGGCCGGGGAGCTGTTTTTT	CASSIQGAAGELFF
TRBV6-5	NA	TRBJ1-3	NA	TGTGCCAGCAGTTACAGCGGGGAACCTGGAAACACCATATATTTT	CASSYSGEPGNTIYF
TRBV19	NA	TRBJ2-7	TRBD1	TGTGCCAGTAGTTCCCCGGGACAGGGTTCCTACGAGCAGTACTTC	CASSSPGQGSYEQYF
TRBV18	NA	TRBJ2-5	NA	TGTGCCAGCTCACCCACTCTTGGGCAAGAGACCCAGTACTTC	CASSPTLGQETQYF
TRBV7-9	few	TRBJ2-2	NA	TGTGCCAGCAGCCTACATGGGACGGGGCCGTACGGGGAGCTGTTTTTT	CASSLHGTGPYGELFF
TRBV3-1/TRBV3-2	NA	TRBJ2-7	NA	TGTGCCAGCAGCCAAGAACATCCAGACCCCTACGAGCAGTACTTC	CASSQEHPDPYEQYF
TRBV18	NA	TRBJ2-3	TRBD2	TGTGCCAGCTCGACTACTAGCGGGAGGGCCTTGCAGTATTTT	CASSTTSGRALQYF
TRBV6-4	NA	TRBJ2-2	TRBD2	TGTGCCAGCAGTGACTCTCCCGGACTAGCGGGAGTCGGGGAGCTGTTTTTT	CASSDSPGLAGVGELFF
TRBV7-9	NA	TRBJ1-2	NA	TGTGCCAGCAGCTCCGGGACTCTCGACTATGGCTACACCTTC	CASSSGTLDYGYTF
TRBV20-1	once	TRBJ1-1	TRBD1	TGCAGTGCTAGTAGGGGGCGTACTGAAGCTTTCTTT	CSASRGRTEAFF
TRBV29-1	once	TRBJ2-1	NA	TGCAGCGTTGAAGAGTGGGGTTTCGAGTTCTTC	CSVEEWGFEFF
TRBV6-2/TRBV6-3	once	TRBJ1-5	NA	TGTGCCAGCAGTAACCAGGAACCTTATCAGCCCCAGCATTTT	CASSNQEPYQPQHF
TRBV6-5	NA	TRBJ1-2	NA	TGTGCCAGCAGGGAGGGAGCTAACTATGGCTACACCTTC	CASREGANYGYTF
TRBV5-1	NA	TRBJ2-5	NA	TGCGCCAGCAGCTTGAGCAGGACCCAAGAGACCCAGTACTTC	CASSLSRTQETQYF
TRBV9	few	TRBJ2-7	TRBD1	TGTGCCAGCAGCGCAGGGGGCGCGATGGGCTACGAGCAGTACTTC	CASSAGGAMGYEQYF
TRBV27	NA	TRBJ1-6	NA	TGTGCCAGCAGTTTCATGGACAGCACAAATTCACCCCTCCACTTT	CASSFMDSTNSPLHF
TRBV25-1	NA	TRBJ2-2	NA	TGTGCCAGCAGTGACCCCAGGAGGGGAGTCGGGGAGCTGTTTTTT	CASSDPRRGVGELFF
TRBV18	few	TRBJ2-7	NA	TGTGCCAGCTCACCACCGTCACAGGGCCACGAGCAGTACTTC	CASSPPSQGHEQYF